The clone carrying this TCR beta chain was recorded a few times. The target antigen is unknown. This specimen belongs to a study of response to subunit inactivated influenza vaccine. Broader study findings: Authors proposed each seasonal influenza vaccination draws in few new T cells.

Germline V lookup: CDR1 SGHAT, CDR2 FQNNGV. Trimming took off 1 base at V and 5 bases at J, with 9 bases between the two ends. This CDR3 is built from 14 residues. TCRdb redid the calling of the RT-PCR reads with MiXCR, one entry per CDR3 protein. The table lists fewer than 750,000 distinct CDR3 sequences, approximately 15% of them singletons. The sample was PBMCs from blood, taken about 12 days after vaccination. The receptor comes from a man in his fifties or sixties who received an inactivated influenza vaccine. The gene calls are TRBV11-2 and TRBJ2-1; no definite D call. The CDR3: CASSLGLANNEQFF. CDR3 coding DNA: TGTGCCAGCAGCTTAGGGCTGGCCAACAATGAGCAGTTCTTC.